One sample yielded the 15 T cell receptor beta chains listed below, sequenced in a study of blood T cell repertoires in COVID-19. Here immunoSEQ multiplex PCR was the method, and the copy in TCRdb shows in-frame clones only, minus some. The sample consists of under 300,000 clones, over 75% of them appearing once. The specimen was PBMCs or T cells enriched from blood (not recorded which). Receptors were obtained from a woman aged 18-30 years who had recovered from COVID-19.

The chain employs TRBV11-3 and TRBJ2-3; TRBD1 might be the D (5 bases). The length of the CDR3 is 15 residues. The V gene lost 5 bases and the J gene lost 0 bases, with 12 bases spanning the gap. Germline values: CDR1 SGHNT, CDR2 YENEEA. The CDR3 bases are TGTGCCAGCAGCCTCCAGGGCAGAAGCACAGATACGCAGTATTTT. This gives the protein CASSLQGRSTDTQYF.

The chain recombines TRBV20-1 with TRBJ1-1; possible D gene TRBD1, 6 bases. This CDR3 is 13 amino acids long. Per germline, CDR1 DFQATT and CDR2 SNEGSKA (reference sequence). Trimming removed 3 bases at V and 9 bases at J, with 17 bases between. The CDR3 DNA reads as TGCAGTGCTAGTAGGCAGGGGATGGGAAAAGCTTTCTTT. Its protein product is CSASRQGMGKAFF.

This clone was seen only once. V usage is TRBV3-1 (or the pseudogene TRBV3-2) and J usage is TRBJ2-2; perhaps TRBD1 as D (5 bases). The germline CDR1 and CDR2 sequences are LGHDT and YNNKEL (reference sequence). The germline V and J ends were trimmed by 1 base and 4 bases, with 10 bases remaining between them. This CDR3 is 15 amino acids long. CDR3 protein: CASSQVQGVTGELFF. The CDR3 nucleotides read TGTGCCAGCAGCCAAGTTCAAGGGGTCACCGGGGAGCTGTTTTTT.

This clone showed up just a few times. The V gene is TRBV7-5, the J gene TRBJ1-1. TRBV7-5 represents a pseudogene. The CDR3 is 13 residues long. CDR3 bases: TGTGCCAGAAGCTTAAAAGAAGCGACTGAAGCTTTCTTT. It encodes CARSLKEATEAFF.

DNA for the CDR3: TGTGCCAGCGGCTTTGGGGGAGGGATCAATCAGCCCCAGCATTTT. Its translation: CASGFGGGINQPQHF. The chain recombines TRBV28 with TRBJ1-5; possibly TRBD1 for D (5 bases). Trimming took off 8 bases at V and 3 bases at J, with 17 bases between the two ends. Germline loops: CDR1 MDHEN, CDR2 SYDVKM. This CDR3 comprises 15 residues.

The chain employs TRBV5-5 and TRBJ2-5; the D is unclear. This CDR3 contains 12 residues. Germline lookup yields CDR1 SGHKS and CDR2 YYEKEE (reference sequence). V was pared by 1 base and J by 5 bases, with 6 bases between. The CDR3 nucleotides read TGTGCCAGCAGCTTGTCCCATGAGACCCAGTACTTC. It codes for CASSLSHETQYF.

The chain has TRBV19 and TRBJ2-5, with D perhaps TRBD2 (6 bases). V was trimmed by 1 base and J by 5 bases, leaving 14 bases between them. Per germline, CDR1 LNHDA and CDR2 SQIVND (reference sequence). CDR3 length: 15 residues. The CDR3 DNA reads TGTGCCAGTAGTATAGGACTTGGAGGGCCGGAGACCCAGTACTTC. It specifies CASSIGLGGPETQYF.

This chain links TRBV15 with TRBJ2-5; 11 bases line up with TRBD2. There are 15 residues in the CDR3. CDR1 LNHNV and CDR2 YYDKDF come from the germline V gene (reference sequence). J gave up 5 bases and V 1 base, and 3 bases lay outside the gene matches. The CDR3 loop is CATSRARTSGETQYF. CDR3 DNA: TGTGCCACCAGCAGAGCCCGGACTAGCGGGGAGACCCAGTACTTC.

The chain employs TRBV5-4 and TRBJ2-1; D call uncertain. This CDR3 contains 13 residues. The ends were cut back, 0 bases at V and 8 bases at J, with 9 bases in the middle. CDR1 and CDR2 (germline): SGHNT, YYREEE (reference sequence). The CDR3 DNA reads TGTGCCAGCAGCTTGGACCTAGAATATGAGCAGTTCTTC. Its protein product is CASSLDLEYEQFF.

The rearrangement joins TRBV5-1 to TRBJ1-1; D remains ambiguous. Germline CDR1 and CDR2: SGHRS and YFSETQ. Trimming cost V 3 bases and J 4 bases, with 13 bases left between them. This CDR3 has 14 amino acids. CDR3 sequence: CASSSSGISTEAFF. For the CDR3, the DNA is TGCGCCAGCAGCTCCTCGGGGATTTCCACTGAAGCTTTCTTT. The full variable domain, rest sourced from reference TRBV5-1 and TRBJ1-1, is KAGVTQTPRYLIKTRGQQVTLSCSPISGHRSVSWYQQTPGQGLQFLFEYFSETQRNKGNFPGRFSGRQFSNSRSEMNVSTLELGDSALYLCASSSSGISTEAFFGQGTRLTVV.

This chain uses TRBV5-1 with TRBJ2-1, with D maybe TRBD2 (6 bases). The CDR3 is made up of 16 amino acids. Trimming left V 4 bases short and J 4 bases short, with 18 bases between. Germline CDR1 reads SGHRS; CDR2 reads YFSETQ. CDR3 residues: CASSPPGTQDYNEQFF. CDR3 bases: TGCGCCAGCAGCCCCCCCGGGACTCAAGATTACAATGAGCAGTTCTTC.

This clone was observed once. V and J are TRBV14 and TRBJ2-1; 16 bases line up with TRBD2. Looked up from germline, CDR1 is SGHDN and CDR2 is FVKESK. This CDR3 comprises 19 residues. Losses at the gene ends were 1 base for V and 7 bases for J; bases not matched to a gene: 10. The chain's CDR3 is CASSQVPHLGLAGGNEQFF. In DNA form, the CDR3 reads TGTGCCAGCAGCCAAGTCCCGCACCTGGGACTAGCGGGGGGGAATGAGCAGTTCTTC.

V is TRBV7-9 and J is TRBJ1-3; D is perhaps TRBD1 (6 bases). Trimming left V 5 bases short and J 0 bases short, with 20 bases between. The CDR3 sequence is 18 residues long. Per the germline V gene, CDR1 is SEHNR and CDR2 is FQNEAQ (reference sequence). The DNA of the CDR3 is TGTGCCAGCAGCCCCCGGGTGCCCGGACAGAGCTCTGGAAACACCATATATTTT. It encodes CASSPRVPGQSSGNTIYF.

The chain links TRBV28 to TRBJ2-1; possible D gene TRBD2, 5 bases. The ends were cut back, 5 bases at V and 3 bases at J, with 5 bases in the middle. CDR1 and CDR2 (germline): MDHEN, SYDVKM. The CDR3 covers 12 residues. CDR3 residues: CASSGSYNEQFF. For the CDR3, the DNA is TGTGCCAGCAGTGGGAGCTACAATGAGCAGTTCTTC.

The chain carries TRBV6-5 and TRBJ1-3, with 7 bases identical to TRBD1. The CDR3 runs to 14 residues. Trimming at V came to 5 bases and at J to 2 bases, leaving 3 bases not matched to a gene. In germline, CDR1 is MNHEY, CDR2 SVGAGI. Written as DNA, the CDR3 is TGTGCCAGCAGTAGGGGACAGACTGGAAACACCATATATTTT. Its translation is CASSRGQTGNTIYF.